The 21 T cell receptor beta chains below all came from one sample that was sequenced in a study of CD8 T cells in ankylosing spondylitis. TCRdb ran MiXCR on the 5' RACE reads and lists one entry per CDR3 protein. The table lists approximately 220,000 distinct CDR3 sequences, under 30% of them singletons. Sequencing used blood, either unsorted or a sorted T cell fraction (not recorded which). These TCRs come from a male donor with ankylosing spondylitis or in good health (not recorded which).

This clonotype was seen just once. The rearrangement links TRBV20-1 to TRBJ1-4; D is unclear. The CDR3 consists of 17 residues. Trimming cost V 0 bases and J 0 bases, with 14 bases left between them. Looked up from germline, CDR1 is DFQATT and CDR2 is SNEGSKA (reference sequence). The CDR3 sequence is CSARDQSRGATNEKLFF. CDR3 sequence (DNA): TGCAGTGCTAGAGATCAATCCCGCGGGGCAACTAATGAAAAACTGTTTTTT.

V usage is TRBV6-1 and J usage is TRBJ1-5, with D possibly being TRBD1 (6 bases). This CDR3 comprises 16 residues. Germline-derived CDR1 and CDR2 are MNHNS and SASEGT. V lost 6 bases to trimming and J lost 4 bases, with 19 bases between them. CDR3 in amino acids: CASRRRGGGSNQPQHF. The CDR3 DNA is TGTGCCAGCAGGAGGCGGGGAGGGGGGTCGAATCAGCCCCAGCATTTT.

This clonotype was detected ten times or more. V is TRBV6-2 or TRBV6-3 and J is TRBJ1-1, with D possibly TRBD1 on 5 matching bases. This CDR3 comprises 14 residues. In germline, CDR1 is MNHEY, CDR2 SVGEGT. The V end lost 8 bases, the J end lost 1 base, and 14 bases lay between the germline ends. The CDR3 spells CASCPGLRNTEAFF. DNA for the CDR3: TGTGCCAGCTGTCCGGGACTCAGGAACACTGAAGCTTTCTTT.

This clonotype was recorded at least ten times. V is TRBV10-1 and J is TRBJ2-3; D perhaps matches TRBD1 (6 bases). Trimming shortened V by 11 bases and J by 1 base, and 13 bases separated the two germline ends. The CDR3 contains 13 residues. Germline loops: CDR1 WNHNN, CDR2 SYGVQD (reference sequence). CDR3 in amino acids: CASGNRGTDTQYF. Written as DNA, the CDR3 is TGCGCCTCTGGAAACAGGGGCACAGATACGCAGTATTTT.

This clonotype was picked up a small number of times. V is TRBV18 and J is TRBJ2-4; D not certain. Looked up from germline, CDR1 is KGHSH and CDR2 is LQKENI. The V end was cut by 1 base, the J end by 0 bases, with 4 bases between. The CDR3 runs to 14 residues. CDR3 nucleotides: TGTGCCAGCTCACCACAGGGAGCCAAAAACATTCAGTACTTC. It encodes CASSPQGAKNIQYF.

The chain links TRBV20-1 to TRBJ2-5; D call uncertain. Between the trimmed V and J ends, which lost 4 bases and 1 base, there was a span of 7 bases. This CDR3 is 12 amino acids long. CDR1 is DFQATT and CDR2 is SNEGSKA in the germline V gene (reference sequence). The CDR3 DNA reads as TGCAGTGCTACCGGGCTCCAAGAGACCCAGTACTTC. This gives the protein CSATGLQETQYF.

The J gene is TRBJ2-7, the V gene TRBV20-1, with a weak D call TRBD1 (6 bases). Germline-derived CDR1 and CDR2 are DFQATT and SNEGSKA (reference sequence). V lost 2 bases and J 3 bases, leaving 11 bases between the germline ends. The CDR3 extends over 13 amino acids. The CDR3 here is CSARPQGSYEQYF. DNA of the CDR3: TGCAGTGCTAGACCCCAGGGGAGCTACGAGCAGTACTTC.

The rearrangement joins TRBV20-1 to TRBJ2-7, with no clear D. Trimming stripped 6 bases from V and 0 bases from J, with 15 bases between. The CDR3 is made up of 14 amino acids. CDR1 is DFQATT and CDR2 is SNEGSKA in the germline V gene (reference sequence). The CDR3 bases are TGCAGTGCACGGAACTTCCTGAACTCCTACGAGCAGTACTTC. Protein sequence: CSARNFLNSYEQYF.

The chain couples TRBV10-3 to TRBJ1-1; the D gene is possibly TRBD1 (5 bases). Germline-derived CDR1 and CDR2 are ENHRY and SYGVKD. This CDR3 contains 14 residues. V lost 3 bases and J lost 11, with 19 bases in between. CDR3 region: CAISDGAALPSAFF. The CDR3 DNA reads as TGTGCCATCAGTGACGGGGCGGCCCTCCCTTCCGCTTTCTTT.

V gene TRBV28 combines with J gene TRBJ2-7; 7 bases are a match to TRBD1. CDR1 is MDHEN, CDR2 SYDVKM, per germline. The CDR3 covers 11 residues. The junction had 4 bases not matched to a gene; V was cut back by 6 bases and J by 8 bases. CDR3 nucleotide sequence: TGTGCCAGCAGGGGGACAGAACAGCAGTACTTC. Its translation is CASRGTEQQYF.

This CDR3 reads CSALSGTGGAYQPQHF. The CDR3 DNA follows: TGCAGTGCCCTTTCCGGGACAGGGGGGGCTTATCAGCCCCAGCATTTT. The chain uses TRBV20-1 and TRBJ1-5, with 11 bases fitting TRBD1. V lost 6 bases and J lost 5; bases outside the gene matches: 12. This CDR3 has 16 residues. From germline, CDR1 is DFQATT and CDR2 SNEGSKA (reference sequence).

This clonotype came up once. The genes are TRBV12-3 or TRBV12-4 and TRBJ2-1, with 7 bases matching TRBD2. The CDR3 totals 16 residues. J was trimmed by 2 bases and V by 6 bases; bases with no gene match: 10. For the CDR3, the DNA is TGTGCCAGCAGCTTTACTAGCGCCTTTGCCTACAATGAGCAGTTCTTC. This codes for CASSFTSAFAYNEQFF.

This clonotype occurred many times. V is TRBV4-1 and J is TRBJ2-4, with 12 bases identical to TRBD2. The CDR3 sequence is 19 residues long. CDR1 MGHRA and CDR2 YSYEKL come from the germline V gene. Trimming at V came to 0 bases and at J to 0 bases, leaving 6 bases not matched to a gene. CDR3 DNA sequence: TGCGCCAGCAGCCAAGAAAACGAGGGACTAGCGGGAGCCAAAAACATTCAGTACTTC. Protein sequence: CASSQENEGLAGAKNIQYF.

This clonotype was seen repeatedly, ten times or more. CDR3 in DNA: TGTGCCAGCAGTTTGGGGGTAGCGGGAGGGCCTTACGAGCAGTACTTC. This sequence encodes CASSLGVAGGPYEQYF. The gene calls are TRBV6-2 or TRBV6-3 and TRBJ2-7; 11 positions match TRBD2. The CDR3 extends over 16 amino acids. Germline-derived CDR1 and CDR2 are MNHEY and SVGEGT. V lost 4 bases, J lost 4 bases, and 9 bases stayed unmatched.

The rearrangement uses TRBV20-1 and TRBJ2-1; the match to TRBD2 covers 13 bases. This CDR3 region has 20 residues. V gave up 0 bases and J gave up 0 bases; unmatched junction bases: 11. Germline CDR1 DFQATT, CDR2 SNEGSKA (reference sequence). The CDR3 sequence is CSARDGSTSGRTSSYNEQFF. Here the CDR3 DNA reads TGCAGTGCTAGAGATGGCTCGACTAGCGGGAGGACGAGCTCCTACAATGAGCAGTTCTTC.

The J gene is TRBJ2-2, the V gene TRBV12-3 or TRBV12-4, with TRBD1 matching 7 bases. V shed 4 bases and J 2 bases; nucleotides not matched to a gene: 1. CDR3 size: 14 residues. DNA for the CDR3: TGTGCCAGCAGTTGGGACAGTAACACCGGGGAGCTGTTTTTT. Its protein product is CASSWDSNTGELFF.

This clonotype was seen many times. V gene TRBV5-4 combines with J gene TRBJ2-3, with 10 bases identical to TRBD1. The CDR3 totals 15 residues. The V gene's germline CDR1 is SGHNT and CDR2 YYREEE (reference sequence). Germline trimming cut 4 bases from V and 5 bases from J; bases unmatched to any gene: 7. This CDR3 reads CASSPRTGGIDTQYF. DNA for the CDR3: TGTGCCAGCAGCCCACGGACAGGGGGAATAGATACGCAGTATTTT.

The table lists this clonotype with a few counts. V and J are TRBV27 and TRBJ2-5, with 8 positions matching TRBD1. The CDR3 has 15 amino acids. Germline V gene sequence: CDR1 MNHEY, CDR2 SMNVEV (reference sequence). With 3 bases clipped from V and 5 bases from J, the junction kept 8 bases outside the gene matches. The CDR3: CASSLKGTGGETQYF. DNA of the CDR3: TGTGCCAGCAGTTTGAAAGGGACAGGTGGGGAGACCCAGTACTTC.

The count of this clonotype is one. The rearrangement uses TRBV7-2 and TRBJ2-5, with TRBD1 identical over 8 bases. CDR1 and CDR2 (germline): SGHTA, FQGNSA. The length of the CDR3 is 16 residues. The V gene end was trimmed by 1 base and the J gene end by 9 bases; junction bases not matched to a gene: 13. The DNA for the CDR3 is TGTGCCAGCAGCTTAGTAAGCACAGGGGGGCAAGCGTCCCAGTACTTC. The encoded protein is CASSLVSTGGQASQYF.

This clonotype was observed a few times. The chain carries TRBV7-2 and TRBJ2-5; 8 positions agree with TRBD2. The CDR3 loop spans 13 amino acids. Germline V gene lookup returns CDR1 SGHTA and CDR2 FQGNSA. After removal of 5 bases from V and 5 bases from J, the junction contained 4 bases not matched to a gene. The DNA of the CDR3 is TGTGCCAGCAGCCCAAGCGGGAGTGAGACCCAGTACTTC. Its translation is CASSPSGSETQYF.

This chain uses TRBV20-1 with TRBJ2-7; tentatively, D is TRBD1 (9 bases). CDR3 length: 13 amino acids. V was clipped by 5 bases and J by 5 bases, with 16 bases between them. Germline lookup yields CDR1 DFQATT and CDR2 SNEGSKA (reference sequence). The CDR3 loop is CSARGQGLDEQYF. The CDR3 DNA reads TGCAGTGCTCGGGGACAGGGACTAGACGAGCAGTACTTC.